This is a list of T cell receptor beta chains from one sample in a study of blood T cells in healthy people across ages. TCRdb analysed the 5' RACE reads with MiXCR anew, one entry per CDR3 protein. The table lists 550,000 to 750,000 distinct CDR3 sequences, under 25% of them singletons. Material: blood. The receptors derive from a man aged 70-80 years in good health. CDR3s include the opening cysteine and the closing phenylalanine or tryptophan. Fields, in order: V gene, D gene, J gene, clone size, CDR3 DNA, CDR3 protein. The D gene is left open where the match is weak. Part of the rows lack a size; the others show once, few, many or a class for expanded clones.

TRBV6-6	TRBD2	TRBJ2-7	-	TGTGCCAGCAGTTACTCGAGGGCGGGAGAACTCTACGAGCAGTACTTC	CASSYSRAGELYEQYF
TRBV2	-	TRBJ2-3	many	TGTGCCAGCAGTGAAGAGGTATTTGATACGCAGTATTTT	CASSEEVFDTQYF
TRBV10-3	TRBD2	TRBJ2-1	-	TGTGCCATCAGTGAGTCGAGCGGGAGCCCCTACAATGAGCAGTTCTTC	CAISESSGSPYNEQFF
TRBV20-1	-	TRBJ2-5	few	TGCAGTGCTAGATTCCAGGGGGGTGAGCAGTACTTC	CSARFQGGEQYF
TRBV7-2	TRBD1	TRBJ2-1	few	TGTGCCACGTCATATCGGACAGGCTCCTACAATGAGCAGTTCTTC	CATSYRTGSYNEQFF
TRBV20-1	TRBD2	TRBJ2-1	-	TGCAGTGCTAGATATAATGGCGGGAGGCTTGATGAGCAGTTCTTC	CSARYNGGRLDEQFF
TRBV18	-	TRBJ1-4	-	TGTGCCAGCTCACCAACGGGACAACTAACAACTAATGAAAAACTGTTTTTT	CASSPTGQLTTNEKLFF
TRBV5-4	TRBD2	TRBJ2-1	few	TGTGCCAGCAGCTTTTGGACTAGCGGGAGCAATGAGCAGTTCTTC	CASSFWTSGSNEQFF
TRBV15	TRBD1	TRBJ1-2	few	TGTGCCACCAGCGGAGGGACAGGGGCGAACTATGGCTACACCTTC	CATSGGTGANYGYTF
TRBV28	TRBD1	TRBJ1-4	many	TGTGCCAGCAGACAACCCCCGGGGGGACAGGTCTTCGCTGAAAAACTGTTTTTT	CASRQPPGGQVFAEKLFF
TRBV7-2	-	TRBJ2-7	-	TGTGCCAGCAGACCGACCAGAAAGGACGAGCAGTACTTC	CASRPTRKDEQYF
TRBV20-1	-	TRBJ2-3	few	TGCAGTGCTGACCGTAGCACAGATACGCAGTATTTT	CSADRSTDTQYF
TRBV6-1	-	TRBJ2-7	-	TGTGCCAGCAGACTCGACGAGCAGTACTTC	CASRLDEQYF
TRBV5-1	-	TRBJ2-2	-	TGCGCCAGCAGCCGGGGCCTGAACACCGGGGAGCTGTTTTTT	CASSRGLNTGELFF
TRBV7-2	-	TRBJ2-5	many	TGTGCCAGCAGCTTAGGGGGACTGCAAGAGACCCAGTACTTC	CASSLGGLQETQYF
TRBV29-1	-	TRBJ1-1	-	TGCAGCGTCGGTACAGGGTCGGCTGAAGCTTTCTTT	CSVGTGSAEAFF
TRBV20-1	TRBD1	TRBJ1-6	few	TGCAGTGCTAGGGACAGGGGCTTGTCACCCCTCCACTTT	CSARDRGLSPLHF
TRBV5-1	-	TRBJ2-6	-	TGCGCCAGCAGCTTGAACTTTAACAGCAGGAGCTCTGGGGCCAACGTCCTGACTTTC	CASSLNFNSRSSGANVLTF
TRBV15	TRBD2	TRBJ2-1	many	TGTGCCACCAGCAGAGCTGCGGGAGGCAATGAGCAGTTCTTC	CATSRAAGGNEQFF
TRBV27	TRBD1	TRBJ2-2	few	TGTGCCAGCAGTTTACGGCAAAGAGGTACAGGGGGCTTCGGGGAGCTGTTTTTT	CASSLRQRGTGGFGELFF
TRBV30	TRBD1	TRBJ2-7	-	TGTGCCTGGGACAGGGGAAGGAGCTCCTACGAGCAGTACTTC	CAWDRGRSSYEQYF
TRBV5-1	TRBD1	TRBJ2-4	few	TGCGCCAGCAGCTTTAGACAGGGAGCGGACATTCAGTACTTC	CASSFRQGADIQYF
TRBV20-1	TRBD2	TRBJ2-5	-	TGCAGTGCAAGGACTAGCGGGAGACTGGAGACCCAGTACTTC	CSARTSGRLETQYF
TRBV28	-	TRBJ2-1	few	TGTGCCAGCAGTTCAGTTCACAATGAGCAGTTCTTC	CASSSVHNEQFF
TRBV7-9	TRBD1	TRBJ2-7	once	TGTGCCAGCAGCCCAGGGACAGTAGTCTACGAGCAGTACTTC	CASSPGTVVYEQYF
TRBV6-6	-	TRBJ2-5	many	TGTGCCAGCAGTTACGGCGGAATAATCCAAGAGACCCAGTACTTC	CASSYGGIIQETQYF
TRBV7-2	-	TRBJ2-5	-	TGTGCCAGCAGCCATCGGCAAGAGACCCAGTACTTC	CASSHRQETQYF
TRBV5-1	-	TRBJ1-2	few	TGCGCCAGCAGCTTGGACGAAAAATATGGCTACACCTTC	CASSLDEKYGYTF
TRBV10-2	-	TRBJ2-6	-	TGCGCCAGCGCTCCGGGGGGGGCCAACGTCCTGACTTTC	CASAPGGANVLTF
TRBV2	TRBD2	TRBJ2-7	many	TGCGCCAGCAGTGAGTCTAGCGGGAGTTACGAGCAGTACTTC	CASSESSGSYEQYF
TRBV20-1	-	TRBJ1-1	-	TGCAGTGCTAGACAGGACCGCTACACTGAAGCTTTCTTT	CSARQDRYTEAFF
TRBV4-1	TRBD1	TRBJ2-7	-	TGCGCCAGCAGCCAAAGCCACCCCGACAGGGGGCGCGAGCAGTACTTC	CASSQSHPDRGREQYF
TRBV3-1	TRBD1	TRBJ2-1	-	TGTGCCAGCAGCCAAGATTTTATTCGGGACAGGGAACCCAATGAGCAGTTCTTC	CASSQDFIRDREPNEQFF
TRBV27	TRBD1	TRBJ1-6	few	TGTGCCAGCAGGACAGGGGGCACGAATTCACCCCTCCACTTT	CASRTGGTNSPLHF
TRBV25-1	TRBD1	TRBJ1-5	-	TGTGCCAGCAGTGGGGGACAGAGCAATCAGCCCCAGCATTTT	CASSGGQSNQPQHF
TRBV3-1	-	TRBJ2-7	many	TGTGCCAGCAGGAATAGCGACGAGCAGTACTTC	CASRNSDEQYF
TRBV28	-	TRBJ2-7	-	TGTGCCAGCAGTCCGATGCAGGCGGCGGGCGTATACGAGCAGTACTTC	CASSPMQAAGVYEQYF
TRBV29-1	-	TRBJ2-5	-	TGCAGCCCAACTGGAGCAAACCAAGAGACCCAGTACTTC	CSPTGANQETQYF
TRBV7-2	-	TRBJ2-3	-	TGTGCCAGCAGCTTAGGCGGGGTTGCAGATACGCAGTATTTT	CASSLGGVADTQYF
TRBV7-9	-	TRBJ2-7	-	TGTGCCAGCAACTTCCCCCGGGACTCCTACGAGCAGTACTTC	CASNFPRDSYEQYF
TRBV7-9	-	TRBJ2-2	few	TGTGCCAGCAGCATCCCCGGGGAGCTGTTTTTT	CASSIPGELFF
TRBV9	-	TRBJ1-2	few	TGTGCCAGCAGCGTAGGGTATTCGGATGGCTACACCTTC	CASSVGYSDGYTF